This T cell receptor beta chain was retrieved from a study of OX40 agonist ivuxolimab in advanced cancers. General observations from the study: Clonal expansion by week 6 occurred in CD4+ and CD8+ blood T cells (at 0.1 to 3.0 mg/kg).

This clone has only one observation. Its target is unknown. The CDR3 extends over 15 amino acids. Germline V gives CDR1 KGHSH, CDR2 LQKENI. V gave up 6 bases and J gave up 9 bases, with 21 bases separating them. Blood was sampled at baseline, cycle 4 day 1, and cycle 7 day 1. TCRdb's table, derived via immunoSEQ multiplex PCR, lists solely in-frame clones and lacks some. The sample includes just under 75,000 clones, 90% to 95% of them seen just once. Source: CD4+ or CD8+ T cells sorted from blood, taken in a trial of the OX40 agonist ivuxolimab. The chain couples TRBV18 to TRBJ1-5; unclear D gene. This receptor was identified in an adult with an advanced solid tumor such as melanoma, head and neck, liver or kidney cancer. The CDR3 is CASSLGPDLRRPQHF. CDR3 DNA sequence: TGTGCCAGCTCGCTTGGCCCCGATTTGCGTCGGCCCCAGCATTTT.